This T cell receptor beta chain is from a study of beta chain features in type 1 diabetes. This clone has only a few counts. Its antigen is as yet unknown. All of the sorted populations showed purity greater than 95%. This CDR3 is built from 15 residues. Germline V gives CDR1 SQVTM, CDR2 ANQGSEA. V was clipped by 5 bases and J by 1 base; unmatched bases: 7. The study, taken as a whole, reports: It was among patients, rather than healthy donors, that naive, central memory and Treg TCRB repertoires appeared more similar. The study found moderately but significantly shorter TCRB CDR3s in all four CD4+ subsets of Type 1 diabetes patients.

Expressed TCRB transcripts got sequenced, as all isolated RNA was reverse transcribed. The method was immunoSEQ multiplex PCR; TCRdb's version includes in-frame clones alone and lacks a portion of them. The sample holds 350,000 to 450,000 clones, less than 15% seen once. The sequencing input was naive CD4+ T cells from blood. The rearrangement joins TRBV29-1 to TRBJ1-2; 10 nucleotides line up with TRBD1. This clonotype was obtained from a woman under 30 in good health. The chain's CDR3 is CSVLRDRGVNYGYTF. Here the CDR3 DNA reads TGCAGCGTTCTCCGGGACAGGGGTGTTAACTATGGCTACACCTTC.